Below, one T cell receptor (beta chain) is given with its context. Original processing notes: Amplification of reference gene primers was used by the study to estimate nucleated cell counts. The method was immunoSEQ multiplex PCR; TCRdb's version includes in-frame clones alone and lacks a portion of them. That table is the source of V, J and clone size, and D and trimming were worked out from the DNA. The sample holds 150,000 to 200,000 clones, about nine tenths seen once. The data originate from a study of blood T cell repertoires in COVID-19. Study background: The United States, Italy and Spain were the sources of the acute and convalescent COVID-19 samples.

J was trimmed by 9 bases and V by 5 bases; bases with no gene match: 9. Germline V gene sequence: CDR1 SGHRS, CDR2 YFSETQ. CDR3 length: 15 amino acids. The clonotype comes from a man aged 18 to 30 who had recovered from COVID-19. The specimen was peripheral blood. This chain connects TRBV5-1 to TRBJ1-6; TRBD1 aligns across 9 bases. For the CDR3, the DNA is TGCGCCAGCAGACAACCGGGACAGGGTGCTTCACCCCTCCACTTT. Protein product: CASRQPGQGASPLHF. The whole variable domain, remainder taken from reference TRBV5-1 and TRBJ1-6, is KAGVTQTPRYLIKTRGQQVTLSCSPISGHRSVSWYQQTPGQGLQFLFEYFSETQRNKGNFPGRFSGRQFSNSRSEMNVSTLELGDSALYLCASRQPGQGASPLHFGNGTRLTVT.